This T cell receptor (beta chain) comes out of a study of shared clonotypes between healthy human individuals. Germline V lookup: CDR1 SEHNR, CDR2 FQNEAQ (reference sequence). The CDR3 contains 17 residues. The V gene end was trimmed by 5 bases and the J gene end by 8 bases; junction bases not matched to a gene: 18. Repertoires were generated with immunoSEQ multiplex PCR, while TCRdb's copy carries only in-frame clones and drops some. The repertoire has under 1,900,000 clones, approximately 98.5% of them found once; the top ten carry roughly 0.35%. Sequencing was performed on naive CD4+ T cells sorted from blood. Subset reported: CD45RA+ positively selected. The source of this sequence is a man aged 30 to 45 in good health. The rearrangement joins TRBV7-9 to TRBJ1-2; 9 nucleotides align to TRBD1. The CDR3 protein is CASSPARTGGASGGYTF. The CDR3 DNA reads TGTGCCAGCAGCCCGGCGAGAACAGGGGGCGCTTCGGGAGGCTACACCTTC.